This is a list of T cell receptor beta chains from one sample in a study of blood T cell repertoires in COVID-19. Only in-frame clones appear in the TCRdb table, and some are missing; sequencing was by immunoSEQ multiplex PCR. Of around 260,000 clones detected, approximately 86% appear once; the ten largest clones hold 0.7% to 0.9%. The sequencing input was peripheral blood. The receptors stem from a human donor with COVID-19, enrolled during active disease. The donor label of this sample is uncertain. The CDR3 runs from the conserved cysteine through the conserved F or W. D genes are given only for firm matches. Rows give clone size only sometimes, using once, few, many, or a class for an expanded clone.

j_call	v_call	d_call	clone_size	cdr3_aa	cdr3_nt
TRBJ1-2	TRBV6-5	-	-	CASTQAGSLYGYTF	TGTGCCAGCACCCAGGCGGGGTCTCTTTATGGCTACACCTTC
TRBJ2-7	TRBV6-5	TRBD2	-	CASGRLAGGPVYF	TGTGCCAGCGGTCGGCTAGCGGGAGGGCCTGTGTACTTC
TRBJ2-7	TRBV28	-	-	CASSPNGIWSSYEQYF	TGTGCCAGCAGTCCGAACGGGATCTGGAGCTCCTACGAGCAGTACTTC
TRBJ1-3	TRBV15	-	-	CATSRDRSSFSSGNTIYF	TGTGCCACCAGCAGAGATCGGAGCAGCTTCTCCTCTGGAAACACCATATATTTT
TRBJ1-1	TRBV9	-	-	CASSVADTEAFF	TGTGCCAGCAGCGTAGCGGACACTGAAGCTTTCTTT
TRBJ2-5	TRBV7-3	TRBD2	-	CASSLRGTSGGQETQYF	TGTGCCAGCAGCTTAAGAGGGACTAGCGGGGGGCAAGAGACCCAGTACTTC
TRBJ2-3	TRBV9	-	once	CASSVGGEADTQYF	TGTGCCAGCAGCGTAGGCGGGGAGGCAGATACGCAGTATTTT
TRBJ2-2	TRBV11-3	-	-	CASSLRGGEPGELFF	TGTGCCAGCAGCTTGCGTGGGGGCGAGCCCGGGGAGCTGTTTTTT
TRBJ2-1	TRBV6-5	TRBD1	-	CASSSPDRGMGNEQFF	TGTGCCAGCAGTTCGCCGGACAGGGGGATGGGGAATGAGCAGTTCTTC
TRBJ2-7	TRBV7-2	-	-	CASTQTGHSYEQYF	TGTGCCAGCACTCAGACAGGCCACTCCTACGAGCAGTACTTC
TRBJ2-7	TRBV9	TRBD1	-	CASSTQNDRGLGEQYF	TGTGCCAGCAGCACCCAAAACGACAGGGGCCTTGGGGAGCAGTACTTC
TRBJ2-7	TRBV19	TRBD2	-	CASSIDLASGSSYEQYF	TGTGCCAGTAGTATAGATCTGGCTAGCGGGAGCTCCTACGAGCAGTACTTC
TRBJ2-2	TRBV27	-	-	CASSLSRDTGELFF	TGTGCCAGCAGTTTATCCAGGGACACCGGGGAGCTGTTTTTT
TRBJ1-6	TRBV7-2	-	-	CASSLEGAGVPSPLHF	TGTGCCAGCAGCCTGGAAGGGGCGGGAGTCCCTTCACCCCTCCACTTT
TRBJ1-3	TRBV27	TRBD1	-	CASSRQGADGNTIYF	TGTGCCAGCAGCCGACAGGGGGCAGACGGAAACACCATATATTTT
TRBJ2-1	TRBV19	TRBD2	once	CASSIFQGTSGYNEQFF	TGTGCCAGTAGTATCTTTCAGGGGACTAGCGGTTACAATGAGCAGTTCTTC
TRBJ1-3	TRBV6-9	-	-	CASSPAAVFSGNTIYF	TGTGCCAGCAGCCCCGCCGCGGTATTCTCTGGAAACACCATATATTTT
TRBJ1-2	TRBV28	-	-	CASRSSQVDINYGYTF	TGTGCCAGCAGAAGTTCCCAAGTCGACATTAACTATGGCTACACCTTC
TRBJ1-1	TRBV6-2/TRBV6-3	-	-	CASSLGATEAFF	TGTGCCAGCAGTTTGGGCGCCACTGAAGCTTTCTTT
TRBJ1-1	TRBV6-5	-	-	CASSYSERENTEAFF	TGTGCCAGCAGTTACTCGGAGAGGGAGAACACTGAAGCTTTCTTT
TRBJ1-3	TRBV7-2	TRBD1	once	CASSLSGTGGGNTIYF	TGTGCCAGCAGCTTATCGGGGACAGGTGGGGGAAACACCATATATTTT
TRBJ2-1	TRBV3-1/TRBV3-2	-	-	CASSQDSAATWEQFF	TGTGCCAGCAGCCAAGATAGTGCTGCCACGTGGGAGCAGTTCTTC
TRBJ1-6	TRBV18	-	-	CASSQNRDSYNSPLHF	TGTGCCAGCTCACAAAACCGGGATTCCTATAATTCACCCCTCCACTTT
TRBJ2-2	TRBV29-1	-	-	CSVTPTGDTGELFF	TGCAGCGTTACCCCAACCGGAGACACCGGGGAGCTGTTTTTT
TRBJ2-5	TRBV2	-	-	CASSRGLRGRETQYF	TGTGCCAGCAGTAGGGGGTTGAGGGGGAGAGAGACCCAGTACTTC
TRBJ1-5	TRBV2	-	-	CASSAEGTRNQPQHF	TGTGCCAGCAGTGCTGAGGGTACACGCAATCAGCCCCAGCATTTT
TRBJ1-2	TRBV5-1	TRBD1	-	CASSAGTVLPYGYTF	TGCGCCAGCAGCGCGGGGACAGTACTACCCTATGGCTACACCTTC
TRBJ1-5	TRBV5-1	TRBD1	once	CASSLGQGASQPQHF	TGCGCCAGCAGCTTGGGGCAGGGGGCGAGCCAGCCCCAGCATTTT
TRBJ1-5	TRBV7-9	-	few	CASSHDFGAPQHF	TGTGCCAGCAGTCATGACTTCGGTGCGCCCCAGCATTTT
TRBJ1-6	TRBV30	TRBD1	-	CAWSDRGTGRDSPLHF	TGTGCCTGGAGCGACAGGGGTACGGGAAGGGATTCACCCCTCCACTTT
TRBJ1-5	TRBV30	TRBD1	-	CAWSSQPRGTGATYSNQPQHF	TGTGCCTGGAGTTCACAACCTCGCGGGACAGGGGCCACTTATAGCAATCAGCCCCAGCATTTT
TRBJ2-5	TRBV5-1	TRBD2	-	CASSTPGGIQETQYF	TGCGCCAGCAGCACACCGGGAGGGATCCAAGAGACCCAGTACTTC
TRBJ2-1	TRBV27	TRBD1	few	CASSTRGPYNEQFF	TGTGCCAGCAGCACCAGGGGGCCCTACAATGAGCAGTTCTTC
TRBJ1-1	TRBV19	-	-	CASSNSRGITEAFF	TGTGCCAGTAGTAATTCGAGGGGGATTACTGAAGCTTTCTTT
TRBJ2-7	TRBV6-4	-	-	CASPPPGLRSSYEQYF	TGTGCCAGCCCTCCTCCGGGACTTCGAAGCTCCTACGAGCAGTACTTC
TRBJ1-5	TRBV6-5	TRBD1	-	CASSWDRSNQPQHF	TGTGCCAGCAGTTGGGACAGGAGCAATCAGCCCCAGCATTTT
TRBJ2-3	TRBV4-1	-	-	CASSQGAGTDTQYF	TGCGCCAGCAGCCAAGGAGCGGGCACAGATACGCAGTATTTT
TRBJ1-4	TRBV6-5	-	-	CASSSPSGRTDEKLFF	TGTGCCAGCAGTTCCCCATCGGGTAGGACTGATGAAAAACTGTTTTTT
TRBJ2-5	TRBV29-1	TRBD1	-	CSGSTTGEETQYF	TGCAGCGGTTCAACGACAGGGGAGGAGACCCAGTACTTC
TRBJ1-2	TRBV30	TRBD1	-	CAWRDGTGYGYTF	TGTGCCTGGAGGGACGGGACAGGATATGGCTACACCTTC
TRBJ1-2	TRBV6-1	-	-	CASSEALTGMLGGYTF	TGTGCCAGCAGTGAAGCGCTAACGGGGATGCTAGGCGGCTACACCTTC
TRBJ2-1	TRBV5-8	-	-	CASSRPGVSYNEQFF	TGTGCCAGCAGCCGTCCCGGGGTTTCCTACAATGAGCAGTTCTTC
TRBJ1-2	TRBV5-1	TRBD1	-	CASSLEGQGSSGYTF	TGCGCCAGCAGCTTGGAGGGACAGGGTTCTTCGGGCTACACCTTC
TRBJ1-4	TRBV19	TRBD1	-	CASSARDSDEKLFF	TGTGCCAGTAGTGCGAGGGACAGTGACGAAAAACTGTTTTTT
TRBJ2-1	TRBV2	TRBD2	-	CASSSTGLAVNNEQFF	TGTGCCAGCAGCAGCACAGGACTAGCGGTCAACAATGAGCAGTTCTTC
TRBJ1-2	TRBV10-1	-	-	CASSELGPAHRSNYGYTF	TGCGCCAGCAGTGAGCTTGGGCCGGCTCACCGTTCTAACTATGGCTACACCTTC
TRBJ2-2	TRBV28	TRBD2	once	CASRASGGNTGELFF	TGTGCCAGCAGGGCTAGCGGGGGGAACACCGGGGAGCTGTTTTTT
TRBJ1-5	TRBV3-1/TRBV3-2	-	once	CASSQVGGNNQPQHF	TGTGCCAGCAGCCAAGTGGGAGGTAACAATCAGCCCCAGCATTTT
TRBJ2-6	TRBV3-1/TRBV3-2	-	few	CATTSGANVLTF	TGTGCCACTACCTCTGGGGCCAACGTCCTGACTTTC
TRBJ2-7	TRBV19	-	-	CASSRAFGSAGAEQYF	TGTGCCAGTAGTAGGGCCTTTGGGTCGGCAGGGGCCGAGCAGTACTTC
TRBJ2-3	TRBV30	TRBD2	-	CAWSPGLAGPTDTQYF	TGTGCCTGGAGTCCAGGACTAGCGGGCCCCACAGATACGCAGTATTTT
TRBJ2-6	TRBV5-1	-	-	CASSYRGSGANVLTF	TGCGCCAGCAGCTATCGAGGCTCTGGGGCCAACGTCCTGACTTTC
TRBJ1-1	TRBV9	-	-	CASSKQGDTEAFF	TGTGCCAGCAGTAAACAGGGAGACACTGAAGCTTTCTTT
TRBJ1-2	TRBV6-5	-	-	CASSDTGTYGYTF	TGTGCCAGCAGCGATACAGGGACCTATGGCTACACCTTC
TRBJ2-5	TRBV29-1	-	-	CSATVQETQYF	TGCAGCGCGACAGTCCAAGAGACCCAGTACTTC
TRBJ1-5	TRBV19	TRBD1	few	CASSTAGGSANQPQHF	TGTGCCAGTAGTACTGCAGGGGGTAGCGCCAATCAGCCCCAGCATTTT
TRBJ2-2	TRBV29-1	TRBD2	-	CSVPGLAGAPTGELFF	TGCAGCGTCCCAGGGCTAGCGGGAGCCCCCACCGGGGAGCTGTTTTTT
TRBJ2-6	TRBV28	-	-	CASSLRGISGANVLTF	TGTGCCAGCAGTTTAAGGGGGATCTCTGGGGCCAACGTCCTGACTTTC
TRBJ1-5	TRBV12-3/TRBV12-4	-	-	CASSSLPQPQHF	TGTGCCAGCAGTTCCCTTCCTCAGCCCCAGCATTTT
TRBJ1-1	TRBV11-2	-	-	CASSFLFTEAFF	TGTGCCAGCAGCTTCCTCTTCACTGAAGCTTTCTTT